This T cell receptor beta chain was profiled in a study of blood T cell repertoires in COVID-19. Study-level information: Researchers got acute and convalescent COVID-19 samples from the United States, Italy and Spain. PBMCs, B-cell-depleted T cells, or T cells were the source of the cDNA or gDNA that made up the material.

Germline V lookup: CDR1 MNHEY, CDR2 SVGEGT. V was pared by 5 bases and J by 4 bases, with 6 bases of the junction left unmatched. The CDR3 extends over 16 amino acids. Methods used by the authors: Nucleated cell counts were estimated from reference gene primer amplification. TCRdb keeps only in-frame clones here, not all; method: immunoSEQ multiplex PCR. The V and J calls and clone size are taken from that table; D and trimming were inferred from the DNA. The table has about 200,000 clones, 88% seen once. The rearrangement joins TRBV6-2 or TRBV6-3 to TRBJ2-5, with 14 bases identical to TRBD2. The sequence derives from a man in his forties with acute or convalescent COVID-19. Sequenced input: peripheral blood. The DNA for the CDR3 is TGTGCCAGCAGTCGACTAGCGGGAGGGCCGGTAGAGACCCAGTACTTC. This encodes CASSRLAGGPVETQYF.